The TCR beta chain described here comes from a study of chemoradiotherapy in HPV16-positive cancers. Study summary: A couple of HPV16-positive patients' cells yielded candidate HPV-specific clones and common motifs.

Over chemoradiotherapy, repertoires were sampled more than once. With 5 bases clipped from V and 0 bases from J, the junction kept 6 bases outside the gene matches. Germline V gene lookup returns CDR1 MNHNS and CDR2 SASEGT. The CDR3 runs 15 residues. This clone was recorded once. Its antigen is still unknown. General study points: During treatment, candidate HPV-specific clones and E7-related motifs expanded in tumor. Only a couple of HPV16-positive patients supplied the functional HPV-specificity definition.

The protocol was immunoSEQ multiplex PCR, while the TCRdb copy is restricted to in-frame clones and leaves out a portion. The sample includes 20,000 to 25,000 clones, approximately 83% of them seen just once. This receptor was identified in a human donor with HPV-associated anogenital cancer. The genes are TRBV6-1 and TRBJ1-1, with 7 nucleotides matching TRBD1. The specimen was blood, collected from a patient who underwent chemoradiotherapy. CDR3 sequence (DNA): TGTGCCAGCAGTACGGGGCAGGGGGTGAACACTGAAGCTTTCTTT. Amino acid sequence: CASSTGQGVNTEAFF.